These 29 T cell receptor beta chains were all obtained from the same sample, sequenced in a study of T cell changes during pregnancy in multiple sclerosis. The repertoire was sequenced with immunoSEQ multiplex PCR; TCRdb's copy has only in-frame clones and lacks some. The sample holds tens of thousands of clones, around 94% seen once. The sample consisted of CD4+ T cells from peripheral blood mononuclear cells, taken in the first trimester of pregnancy. These receptors came from a female donor with multiple sclerosis, enrolled in a pregnancy study.

V usage is TRBV10-3 and J usage is TRBJ2-3; D remains ambiguous. Trimming took off 2 bases at V and 8 bases at J, with 5 bases between the two ends. Germline CDR1 and CDR2: ENHRY and SYGVKD. The CDR3 runs to 11 residues. The chain's CDR3 is CAISEGGTQYF. The CDR3 DNA follows: TGTGCCATCAGTGAGGGCGGTACGCAGTATTTT.

The rearrangement joins TRBV5-3 to TRBJ2-1; 12 bases are shared with TRBD2. TRBV5-3 is an ORF, with its function uncertain. CDR3 length equals 17 residues. The J segment lost 6 bases and the V segment lost 1 base, leaving 8 bases of the junction unmatched. CDR3 DNA sequence: TGTGCCAGAAGCTTGTATCGAGGGACTAGCGGGTTCAATGAGCAGTTCTTC. Its translation is CARSLYRGTSGFNEQFF.

V usage is TRBV5-1 and J usage is TRBJ2-1; 8 bases fit TRBD2. The CDR3 spans 17 residues. V shed 5 bases, J shed 5 bases, and the junction held 15 bases outside the gene matches. Looked up from germline, CDR1 is SGHRS and CDR2 is YFSETQ. The CDR3, as DNA: TGCGCCAGCAGGGGAGCGGGGGAGGGACGACGGAACAATGAGCAGTTCTTC. Protein product: CASRGAGEGRRNNEQFF. The variable domain in full, with the rest retrieved from reference TRBV5-1 and TRBJ2-1, is KAGVTQTPRYLIKTRGQQVTLSCSPISGHRSVSWYQQTPGQGLQFLFEYFSETQRNKGNFPGRFSGRQFSNSRSEMNVSTLELGDSALYLCASRGAGEGRRNNEQFFGPGTRLTVL.

This clone has just one count. V and J are TRBV5-1 and TRBJ2-1; TRBD2 is a possible D gene (5 bases). V was shortened by 7 bases and J by 0 bases, with 14 bases between the two germline ends. The CDR3 contains 15 residues. The V gene's germline CDR1 is SGHRS and CDR2 YFSETQ. CDR3 coding DNA: TGCGCCAGCCAGGACTCACCCGGCTCCTACAATGAGCAGTTCTTC. It translates to CASQDSPGSYNEQFF.

The sample holds a few counts of this clone. The rearrangement uses TRBV6-6 and TRBJ1-4; 8 bases map to TRBD1. With 6 bases clipped from V and 0 bases from J, the junction kept 6 bases outside the gene matches. CDR1 and CDR2 from the germline V gene are MNHNY and SVGAGI (reference sequence). The CDR3 runs to 16 residues. This chain's CDR3 is CASSSGTGPTNEKLFF. The CDR3 region has the DNA TGTGCCAGCAGCTCCGGGACAGGTCCAACTAATGAAAAACTGTTTTTT.

This chain joins TRBV27 and TRBJ2-6, with TRBD1 identical over 7 bases. Looked up from germline, CDR1 is MNHEY and CDR2 is SMNVEV (reference sequence). V lost 1 base, J lost 0 bases, and 18 bases stayed unmatched. CDR3 length equals 22 residues. The CDR3, as DNA: TGTGCCAGCAGTTTATTAAGTCTGGGACAGAGTAAAGTTGTCTCTGGGGCCAACGTCCTGACTTTC. It encodes CASSLLSLGQSKVVSGANVLTF.

The V call is TRBV25-1, the J call TRBJ1-2, with TRBD1 identical over 10 bases. J lost 5 bases, V lost 7 bases, and 4 bases had no gene match. The CDR3 extends over 13 amino acids. Germline V gives CDR1 MGHDK, CDR2 SYGVNS. This CDR3 is CASTRTGGYGYTF. The CDR3 DNA reads as TGTGCCAGCACTAGGACAGGGGGGTATGGCTACACCTTC.

The gene calls are TRBV10-3 and TRBJ1-6, with 8 bases fitting TRBD1. V shed 2 bases, J shed 12 bases, and the junction held 6 bases outside the gene matches. Germline-derived CDR1 and CDR2 are ENHRY and SYGVKD. This CDR3 contains 14 residues. Here the CDR3 reads CAISENPGGEPLHF. CDR3 nucleotide sequence: TGTGCCATCAGTGAGAATCCAGGGGGCGAACCCCTCCACTTT.

The rearrangement links TRBV4-2 to TRBJ1-5; D not certain. The CDR3 is made up of 14 amino acids. V was trimmed by 1 base and J by 2 bases, leaving 6 bases between them. Germline values: CDR1 LGHNA, CDR2 YNFKEQ. The CDR3 here is CASSQGTGNQPQHF. The CDR3 region has the DNA TGTGCCAGCAGCCAAGGCACAGGCAATCAGCCCCAGCATTTT.

The rearrangement uses TRBV6-6 and TRBJ2-3; TRBD1 matches 7 bases. This CDR3 is built from 13 residues. Germline V gives CDR1 MNHNY, CDR2 SVGAGI (reference sequence). V dropped 6 bases and J dropped 3; count of bases not matched to a gene: 3. CDR3 DNA sequence: TGTGCCAGCAGCATACAGGGGACAGATACGCAGTATTTT. Translating gives CASSIQGTDTQYF.

The chain is built from TRBV29-1 and TRBJ1-1; the match to TRBD1 covers 10 bases. The CDR3 length is 14 residues. The trim removed 5 bases at V and 2 bases at J, leaving 5 bases unmatched. Germline CDR1 reads SQVTM; CDR2 reads ANQGSEA. The CDR3 nucleotides read TGCAGCGTTCGGGGGACAGGGGTTAACACTGAAGCTTTCTTT. The encoded protein is CSVRGTGVNTEAFF.

This clone has just one count. The chain has TRBV7-3 and TRBJ2-1, with D maybe TRBD2 (7 bases). The CDR3 is made up of 14 amino acids. Germline V lookup: CDR1 SGHTA, CDR2 FQGTGA. V was clipped by 1 base and J by 9 bases, with 13 bases between them. DNA of the CDR3: TGTGCCAGCAGCTTAAGGGGGGGCACTGGTGAGCAGTTCTTC. Encoded protein: CASSLRGGTGEQFF.

The chain combines TRBV18 with TRBJ2-5, with a possible D match to TRBD1 (6 bases). The V and J ends lost 9 bases and 1 base respectively, with 12 bases between them. This CDR3 has 13 amino acids. Germline CDR1 and CDR2: KGHSH and LQKENI. The CDR3: CASQRGGQETQYF. In DNA form, the CDR3 reads TGTGCCAGTCAAAGAGGGGGCCAAGAGACCCAGTACTTC.

The chain combines TRBV6-5 with TRBJ1-3; D remains unclear. V was trimmed by 0 bases and J by 0 bases, leaving 9 bases between them. There are 16 residues in the CDR3. The germline V gene encodes CDR1 MNHEY and CDR2 SVGAGI. The CDR3 sequence: CASSYSRGYSGNTIYF. For the CDR3, the DNA is TGTGCCAGCAGTTACTCGCGGGGATACTCTGGAAACACCATATATTTT.

The chain recombines TRBV6-6 with TRBJ2-7; 10 bases align to TRBD1. The CDR3 is 15 amino acids. V was clipped by 2 bases and J by 6 bases; unmatched bases: 7. Per the germline V gene, CDR1 is MNHNY and CDR2 is SVGAGI (reference sequence). The CDR3 DNA reads as TGTGCCAGCAGTTACCCCGGGACAGGGGCCGTCGAGCAGTACTTC. Amino acids: CASSYPGTGAVEQYF.

The J gene is TRBJ1-2, the V gene TRBV5-1; TRBD1 matches at 8 bases. V was pared by 7 bases and J by 6 bases, with 5 bases of the junction left unmatched. Germline lookup yields CDR1 SGHRS and CDR2 YFSETQ. The CDR3 runs to 12 residues. The CDR3 DNA is TGCGCCAGCCGGACAGGGTGGGATGGCTACACCTTC. It yields the protein CASRTGWDGYTF.

The chain joins TRBV5-6 to TRBJ2-7, with D perhaps matching TRBD1 (5 bases). Germline CDR1 reads SGHDT; CDR2 reads YYEEEE. The CDR3 is 13 residues long. The ends were cut back, 4 bases at V and 5 bases at J, with 13 bases in the middle. Here the CDR3 DNA reads TGTGCCAGCAGCGCAGGGTGGACCAACGAGCAGTACTTC. Translated: CASSAGWTNEQYF.

The chain joins TRBV5-5 to TRBJ2-7; 7 bases are shared with TRBD2. CDR3 length: 15 amino acids. The trim removed 1 base at V and 3 bases at J, leaving 7 bases unmatched. Germline V gene lookup returns CDR1 SGHKS and CDR2 YYEKEE (reference sequence). The CDR3 is CASSLFESGGYEQYF. DNA of the CDR3: TGTGCCAGCAGCTTGTTTGAGTCGGGGGGCTACGAGCAGTACTTC.

The CDR3 sequence is CASTARDRGAYNEQFF. The DNA of the CDR3 is TGTGCCAGTACCGCCCGGGACAGGGGTGCCTACAATGAGCAGTTCTTC. The gene calls are TRBV19 and TRBJ2-1; TRBD1 agrees at 10 bases. Looked up from germline, CDR1 is LNHDA and CDR2 is SQIVND (reference sequence). The ends lost 7 bases at V and 2 bases at J; junction bases unmatched: 8. There are 16 residues in the CDR3.

The chain couples TRBV15 to TRBJ1-4, with 10 bases that match TRBD1. Germline V gives CDR1 LNHNV, CDR2 YYDKDF (reference sequence). J lost 8 bases, V lost 1 base, and 4 bases had no gene match. The length of the CDR3 is 15 residues. Here the CDR3 DNA reads TGTGCCACCAGCAGAGGACAGGGGGCGATCGAAAAACTGTTTTTT. This sequence encodes CATSRGQGAIEKLFF.

The chain employs TRBV6-1 and TRBJ2-7; 8 positions agree with TRBD1. V lost 4 bases and J lost 2; bases outside the gene matches: 4. The CDR3 contains 14 residues. CDR1 is MNHNS, CDR2 SASEGT, per germline. The chain's CDR3 is CASSVGTGTYEQYF. CDR3 bases: TGTGCCAGCAGTGTGGGGACAGGAACCTACGAGCAGTACTTC.

This chain joins TRBV6-6 and TRBJ1-5; TRBD1 might be the D (6 bases). CDR3 size: 14 residues. Germline-derived CDR1 and CDR2 are MNHNY and SVGAGI (reference sequence). V shed 6 bases and J shed 4 bases, with 13 bases lying between them. In DNA form, the CDR3 reads TGTGCCAGCAGACAGGGAAGAGGTAATCAGCCCCAGCATTTT. Translation: CASRQGRGNQPQHF.

The genes are TRBV5-6 and TRBJ1-6, with D perhaps TRBD1 (6 bases). Per the germline V gene, CDR1 is SGHDT and CDR2 is YYEEEE. Trimming pared 0 bases from V and 7 bases from J, leaving 11 bases between. The CDR3 contains 15 residues. The CDR3 region is CASSLVGRGNSPLHF. The CDR3 DNA is TGTGCCAGCAGCTTGGTTGGCAGGGGAAATTCACCCCTCCACTTT.

This clone was picked up one time. The rearrangement uses TRBV15 and TRBJ1-1, with 8 bases aligning to TRBD1. This CDR3 has 13 amino acids. With V trimmed by 5 bases and J by 10 bases, 9 bases remained unmatched. Germline assignment: CDR1 LNHNV and CDR2 YYDKDF (reference sequence). The CDR3 sequence: CATSDWAGQGAFF. In nucleotides, the CDR3 is TGTGCCACCAGCGACTGGGCTGGACAGGGAGCTTTCTTT.

This chain links TRBV2 with TRBJ1-2; D is unresolved. Trimming stripped 8 bases from V and 7 bases from J, with 14 bases between. This CDR3 is 12 amino acids long. Germline V gives CDR1 SNHLY, CDR2 FYNNEI. This CDR3 reads CASGRATGGYTF. The CDR3 DNA follows: TGTGCCAGCGGGAGGGCCACGGGTGGCTACACCTTC.

The chain recombines TRBV18 with TRBJ1-1; D is ambiguous. The length of the CDR3 is 15 residues. Germline values: CDR1 KGHSH, CDR2 LQKENI. V dropped 3 bases and J dropped 3 bases, with 14 bases sitting between them. CDR3 sequence (DNA): TGTGCCAGCTCACCCGGGCCCCTGAGGGACACTGAAGCTTTCTTT. This sequence encodes CASSPGPLRDTEAFF.

The gene calls are TRBV18 and TRBJ1-2; D is undetermined. V was cut by 3 bases and J by 4 bases, with 12 bases left in between. The CDR3 spans 14 residues. The germline CDR1 and CDR2 sequences are KGHSH and LQKENI. The CDR3: CASSPMQSSYGYTF. Here the CDR3 DNA reads TGTGCCAGCTCACCGATGCAGTCGTCCTATGGCTACACCTTC.

The V call is TRBV11-3, the J call TRBJ1-1, with D unclear. V lost 1 base, J lost 3 bases, and 6 bases lay in between. There are 13 residues in the CDR3. The germline gives CDR1 SGHNT, CDR2 YENEEA. This CDR3 reads CASSLGADTEAFF. The CDR3 nucleotides are TGTGCCAGCAGCTTAGGCGCGGACACTGAAGCTTTCTTT.

This chain links TRBV27 with TRBJ2-1, with D unclear. The CDR3 loop spans 13 amino acids. Germline V gives CDR1 MNHEY, CDR2 SMNVEV (reference sequence). Between the trimmed V and J ends, which lost 5 bases and 11 bases, there was a span of 16 bases. The CDR3 is CASSPRVLEKQFF. CDR3 in DNA: TGTGCCAGCAGTCCCCGGGTCCTAGAAAAGCAGTTCTTC.